This T cell receptor (beta chain) was retrieved from a study of beta chain features in type 1 diabetes. Study outcomes and limitations: A possible short-template PCR bias applies equally to patients and controls. Shorter TCRB CDR3s, moderately but significantly so, were found in Type 1 diabetes patients in all four CD4+ subsets. Naive, central memory and Treg TCRB repertoires seemed to resemble each other more closely in patients than they did in healthy donors.

Expressed TCRB transcripts were sequenced because the isolated RNA had all been reverse transcribed beforehand. Method: immunoSEQ multiplex PCR; TCRdb's copy keeps in-frame clones and lacks some. This table has roughly 610,000 clones, 15% to 17% appearing once. This clone was picked up many times. The antigen is undetermined. Trimming took 7 bases from V and 7 from J, leaving 10 bases between them. Germline CDR1 and CDR2: MNHEY and SMNVEV (reference sequence). This CDR3 is 11 amino acids long. The TCR was taken from a man in his late teens or twenties in good health. The chain links TRBV27 to TRBJ1-2; no firm D call. Sequencing was done on a sample of naive CD4+ T cells from blood. The CDR3 loop reads CASTPRFGYTF. The CDR3 nucleotides read TGTGCCAGCACCCCCCGGTTTGGCTACACCTTC.